The present TCR beta chain was sequenced within a study of shared clonotypes between healthy human individuals. Concerning this clone itself: Its antigen remains unknown.

Assay used: immunoSEQ multiplex PCR; TCRdb lists only in-frame clones, some missing. The sample gives about 980,000 clones, approximately 80% of which show up once; over 1.3% is in the top ten. The study, taken as a whole, reports: When compared with the clonotypes that were shared by all four sorted-subset donors, the non-shared clonotypes turned out to have lower generation probabilities. When naive CD4 clonotypes were compared across a handful of donors, 5% to 5.5% were shared.

Germline CDR1 MGHDK, CDR2 SYGVNS. The CDR3 has 13 residues. V lost 4 bases and J 8 bases, leaving 14 bases between the germline ends. The origin of this receptor is a man aged 18 to 29 in good health. The V gene is TRBV25-1, the J gene TRBJ1-1, with D possibly TRBD1 on 5 matching bases. The sample consisted of memory CD4+ T cells sorted from blood. Subset noted: CD45RA-negative fraction. The CDR3, as DNA: TGTGCCAGCAGTGGCAGGCTCGGGGGGGAAGCTTTCTTT. Translated: CASSGRLGGEAFF.